The 13 T cell receptor beta chains below were found in one sample sequenced in a study of T cells after posttransplantation cyclophosphamide. Cyclophosphamide on days +3 and +4 followed busulfan-fludarabine conditioning and a marrow graft. The assay was immunoSEQ multiplex PCR, and TCRdb's table has in-frame clones only and misses some. The sample contains about 6,500 clones, more than 65% of which appear only once. This specimen was PBMCs, taken just under 1,500 days after allogeneic stem cell transplant with posttransplant cyclophosphamide. All receptors derive from a young adult male patient who received an allogeneic stem cell transplant from a related donor, was CMV-positive, and had acute GVHD only. The graft donor may account for some of the T cells.

This clone appeared a few times. V gene TRBV29-1 combines with J gene TRBJ1-6; 8 nucleotides match TRBD1. This CDR3 is 13 amino acids long. Losses at the gene ends were 6 bases for V and 7 bases for J; bases not matched to a gene: 5. The germline gives CDR1 SQVTM, CDR2 ANQGSEA. The CDR3 DNA is TGCAGCGTGCAAACAGGGGGGAATTCACCCCTCCACTTT. It specifies CSVQTGGNSPLHF. Full variable domain (rest looked up from reference TRBV29-1 and TRBJ1-6): SAVISQKPSRDICQRGTSLTIQCQVDSQVTMMFWYRQQPGQSLTLIATANQGSEATYESGFVIDKFPISRPNLTFSTLTVSNMSPEDSSIYLCSVQTGGNSPLHFGNGTRLTVT.

This sequence joins TRBV6-1 and TRBJ1-3; perhaps TRBD1 as D (5 bases). V was clipped by 4 bases and J by 3 bases, with 16 bases between them. CDR3 length: 16 amino acids. Germline V gene data show CDR1 as MNHNS and CDR2 as SASEGT. The chain's CDR3 is CASSAPGLSGGNTIYF. CDR3 sequence (DNA): TGTGCCAGCAGTGCCCCGGGACTCAGCGGTGGAAACACCATATATTTT.

This rearrangement joins TRBV5-4 to TRBJ2-7, with 11 bases identical to TRBD1. The CDR3 runs to 17 residues. The J segment lost 6 bases and the V segment lost 4 bases, leaving 15 bases of the junction unmatched. Germline CDR1 is SGHNT and CDR2 is YYREEE (reference sequence). The CDR3 spells CASSPGGGTGGLGEQYF. DNA for the CDR3: TGTGCCAGCAGCCCCGGGGGGGGGACAGGGGGATTAGGCGAGCAGTACTTC.

V gene TRBV5-6 combines with J gene TRBJ1-6; TRBD1 might be the D (5 bases). CDR3 length equals 14 residues. The germline gives CDR1 SGHDT, CDR2 YYEEEE. The V end was cut by 1 base, the J end by 10 bases, with 12 bases between. CDR3 DNA sequence: TGTGCCAGCAGCTTGCCGGGGGAAACGTCACCCCTCCACTTT. This gives the protein CASSLPGETSPLHF.

In its sample, this clone was seen a few times. The rearrangement joins TRBV19 to TRBJ1-5; TRBD1 matches at 7 bases. The germline gives CDR1 LNHDA, CDR2 SQIVND (reference sequence). The CDR3 is made up of 15 amino acids. V gave up 5 bases and J gave up 0 bases; unmatched junction bases: 4. The CDR3 loop is CASSPGTASNQPQHF. The CDR3, as DNA: TGTGCCAGTAGTCCAGGGACAGCTAGCAATCAGCCCCAGCATTTT.

DNA for the CDR3: TGCAGCGGGTCTAGCGGGAAGACAGATACGCAGTATTTT. Its translation is CSGSSGKTDTQYF. The chain carries TRBV29-1 and TRBJ2-3; 9 bases fit TRBD2. This CDR3 has 13 amino acids. Germline lookup yields CDR1 SQVTM and CDR2 ANQGSEA. With V trimmed by 7 bases and J by 3 bases, 5 bases remained unmatched.

This chain uses TRBV30 with TRBJ1-1, with 8 positions matching TRBD1. V lost 1 base and J lost 3; bases outside the gene matches: 1. This CDR3 spans 13 amino acids. Germline CDR1 and CDR2: GTSNPN and SVGIG (reference sequence). This chain's CDR3 is CAWSDRGDTEAFF. CDR3 sequence (DNA): TGTGCCTGGAGTGACAGGGGGGACACTGAAGCTTTCTTT.

The chain combines TRBV11-3 with TRBJ1-5, with a tentative D call TRBD1 (6 bases). The V end lost 1 base, the J end lost 0 bases, and 16 bases lay between the germline ends. From germline, CDR1 is SGHNT and CDR2 YENEEA. This CDR3 has 18 residues. DNA for the CDR3: TGTGCCAGCAGCTTAGGGTCTACAGGGTCAGATAGCAATCAGCCCCAGCATTTT. Translated, it gives CASSLGSTGSDSNQPQHF.

The chain uses TRBV19 and TRBJ1-4, with no clear D. Germline V gene data show CDR1 as LNHDA and CDR2 as SQIVND (reference sequence). V lost 7 bases, J lost 0 bases, and 21 bases lay in between. The CDR3 totals 18 residues. CDR3 sequence (DNA): TGTGCCAGTATTGGCGAGTTCGGCCGCCAGGCAACTAATGAAAAACTGTTTTTT. Amino acid sequence: CASIGEFGRQATNEKLFF.

The rearrangement uses TRBV10-1 and TRBJ1-2; no clear D gene. The V gene lost 0 bases and the J gene lost 8 bases, with 13 bases spanning the gap. Germline CDR1 and CDR2: WNHNN and SYGVQD (reference sequence). The CDR3 loop spans 14 amino acids. The CDR3 region has the DNA TGCGCCAGCAGTGAGTCAACCTGGGCGGGCGGCTACACCTTC. Translated: CASSESTWAGGYTF.

The V and J genes are TRBV28 and TRBJ1-5, with 8 bases aligning to TRBD1. V shed 2 bases and J 1 base; nucleotides not matched to a gene: 4. Germline V CDR1 and CDR2: MDHEN, SYDVKM. The CDR3 totals 16 residues. The CDR3 region has the DNA TGTGCCAGCAGTTTAGGGCGACAGGGGAGCAATCAGCCCCAGCATTTT. Translated: CASSLGRQGSNQPQHF. The full variable domain, rest sourced from reference TRBV28 and TRBJ1-5, is DVKVTQSSRYLVKRTGEKVFLECVQDMDHENMFWYRQDPGLGLRLIYFSYDVKMKEKGDIPEGYSVSREKKERFSLILESASTNQTSMYLCASSLGRQGSNQPQHFGDGTRLSIL.

The chain employs TRBV12-5 and TRBJ2-5, with a weak D call TRBD1 (6 bases). Trimming took off 1 base at V and 4 bases at J, with 16 bases between the two ends. The germline V gene encodes CDR1 LGHNT and CDR2 FRNRAP. CDR3 length: 16 residues. CDR3 protein: CASGLGSQGRGETQYF. CDR3 DNA sequence: TGTGCTAGTGGTTTGGGATCACAGGGAAGAGGAGAGACCCAGTACTTC.

The chain is built from TRBV4-3 and TRBJ1-2; TRBD1 matches 10 bases. J lost 6 bases, V lost 2 bases, and 3 bases had no gene match. This CDR3 is 14 amino acids long. Per the germline V gene, CDR1 is LGHNA and CDR2 is YSLEER. In DNA form, the CDR3 reads TGCGCCAGCAGCCAACGACAGGGGGCTAATGGCTACACCTTC. Its translation is CASSQRQGANGYTF.